This entry concerns a single T cell receptor (beta chain). The data were taken from a study of cytotoxic CD8 clonotypes in ibrutinib-treated CLL. Trimming removed 4 bases from V and 7 bases from J, with 14 bases in between. This CDR3 has 13 amino acids. CDR1 SGHRS and CDR2 YFSETQ come from the germline V gene. The repertoire was sequenced with immunoSEQ multiplex PCR; TCRdb's copy has only in-frame clones and lacks some. The repertoire holds 250,000 to 350,000 clones, with roughly 76% as singletons. The material was PBMCs, obtained at disease progression, from a patient treated with ibrutinib. The chain combines TRBV5-1 with TRBJ1-2; D remains unclear. This clonotype was sampled from a human donor with chronic lymphocytic leukemia. The CDR3 reads CASSAPLGVGYTF. The CDR3 DNA sequence: TGCGCCAGCAGCGCTCCCCTGGGTGTTGGCTACACCTTC.